This T cell receptor beta chain is drawn from a study of radiation and T cells in renal cell carcinoma. Germline V CDR1 and CDR2: SNHLY, FYNNEI. This CDR3 region has 18 residues. V was pared by 6 bases and J by 4 bases, with 15 bases of the junction left unmatched. Method: immunoSEQ multiplex PCR; TCRdb's copy keeps in-frame clones and lacks some. The sample lists 70,000 or so clones; 82% were seen once. Time point here: blood 2 weeks post-SBRT. Treatment: 15 Gy SBRT to primary tumor, nephrectomy 4 weeks later. This sequence was found in a man between 60 and 70 years old with renal cell carcinoma. This specimen was blood, taken from a patient whose treatment included radiotherapy and nephrectomy. This chain uses TRBV2 with TRBJ2-5, with 12 bases aligning to TRBD2. In DNA, the CDR3 is TGTGCCAGCAGCCTCGGACTAGCGGGATTGGCGCGGGGAGAGACCCAGTACTTC. Its translation: CASSLGLAGLARGETQYF.